The 24 T cell receptor beta chains below come from one sample, sequenced in a study of blood T cells in healthy people across ages. The use of a sample-barcoded 5' primer and a J-beta primer mix characterized a second PCR of about 6 to 12 cycles. TCRdb processed the 5' RACE reads anew with MiXCR; each CDR3 protein has one entry. The repertoire holds 1.5 million to 2 million distinct CDR3 sequences, 40% to 55% seen once, with around 2.1% in the top ten. Specimen: blood. These receptors all stem from a woman aged 40 to 50 in good health.

The rearrangement uses TRBV2 and TRBJ2-7; 12 positions match TRBD2. The CDR3 is made up of 15 amino acids. Germline V gene sequence: CDR1 SNHLY, CDR2 FYNNEI. The V and J ends lost 6 bases and 2 bases, in that order; junction bases with no gene match: 5. CDR3 nucleotide sequence: TGTGCCAGCAGGACTAGCGGGGGAGCCACCTACGAGCAGTACTTC. Protein product: CASRTSGGATYEQYF. Combining the CDR3 with reference TRBV2 and TRBJ2-7 gives the whole variable domain EPEVTQTPSHQVTQMGQEVILRCVPISNHLYFYWYRQILGQKVEFLVSFYNNEISEKSEIFDDQFSVERPDGSNFTLKIRSTKLEDSAMYFCASRTSGGATYEQYFGPGTRLTVT.

This chain links TRBV11-1 with TRBJ2-3; TRBD2 might be the D (5 bases). CDR3 length: 13 residues. The germline V gene encodes CDR1 SGHAT and CDR2 FQDESV (reference sequence). Trimming took off 5 bases at V and 4 bases at J, with 10 bases between the two ends. Here the CDR3 reads CASSTRVADTQYF. The CDR3 DNA is TGTGCCAGCAGCACGAGGGTGGCAGATACGCAGTATTTT.

V gene TRBV18 combines with J gene TRBJ2-5, with D uncertain. Between the trimmed V and J ends, which lost 3 bases and 5 bases, there was a span of 10 bases. In germline, CDR1 is KGHSH, CDR2 LQKENI. The CDR3 is 13 amino acids. The CDR3 DNA reads TGTGCCAGCTCACCTGGTTACGGTGAGACCCAGTACTTC. It specifies CASSPGYGETQYF.

This chain joins TRBV2 and TRBJ2-7; D possibly corresponds to TRBD2 (5 bases). The CDR3 loop spans 13 amino acids. Looked up from germline, CDR1 is SNHLY and CDR2 is FYNNEI. The V and J ends lost 2 bases and 6 bases respectively, with 11 bases between them. Here the CDR3 reads CASSEWSGGEQYF. The CDR3 DNA follows: TGTGCCAGCAGTGAATGGAGCGGTGGCGAGCAGTACTTC.

The chain uses TRBV12-3 or TRBV12-4 and TRBJ2-1; 9 bases are a match to TRBD2. Germline trimming cut 7 bases from V and 15 bases from J; bases unmatched to any gene: 10. This CDR3 has 12 amino acids. The CDR3 sequence: CASNLSGTSTFF. The DNA for the CDR3 is TGTGCCAGCAACCTTTCCGGGACTAGCACGTTCTTC.

The chain is built from TRBV7-2 and TRBJ2-1; D not resolved. V was shortened by 6 bases and J by 7 bases, with 16 bases between the two germline ends. From germline, CDR1 is SGHTA and CDR2 FQGNSA. The CDR3 consists of 14 residues. Written as DNA, the CDR3 is TGTGCCAGCAGTCCTGGTGCGAGTTTGAATGAGCAGTTCTTC. This gives the protein CASSPGASLNEQFF.

The sample holds one count of this clonotype. The chain carries TRBV24-1 and TRBJ2-1; either TRBD1 or TRBD2 may fit D (5 bases each). Trimming removed 2 bases at V and 0 bases at J, with 13 bases between. Germline V gives CDR1 KGHDR, CDR2 SFDVKD. This CDR3 has 17 amino acids. The CDR3 DNA follows: TGTGCCACCAGTGATTCCCCTCCAGGGAGCTCCTACAATGAGCAGTTCTTC. Its protein is CATSDSPPGSSYNEQFF.

The chain combines TRBV5-1 with TRBJ1-1; tentatively, D is TRBD1 (5 bases). Per germline, CDR1 SGHRS and CDR2 YFSETQ. Trimming took 3 bases from V and 6 from J, leaving 15 bases between them. The CDR3 spans 14 residues. The CDR3: CASSSDGQGSEAFF. As DNA, the CDR3 is TGCGCCAGCAGCTCGGATGGGCAGGGATCTGAAGCTTTCTTT.

The V call is TRBV12-3 or TRBV12-4, the J call TRBJ1-2; 9 bases fit TRBD1. The CDR3 is 13 residues long. With 6 bases clipped from V and 8 bases from J, the junction kept 7 bases outside the gene matches. CDR3 sequence (DNA): TGTGCCAGCAGAATGGGACAGGGTATGGGCTACACCTTC. Translating gives CASRMGQGMGYTF.

J is TRBJ2-5 and V is TRBV6-2 or TRBV6-3; D is possibly TRBD2 (5 bases). The length of the CDR3 is 16 residues. The V gene's germline CDR1 is MNHEY and CDR2 SVGEGT. Trimming stripped 0 bases from V and 1 base from J, with 12 bases between. The CDR3 reads CASSYSRTEGQETQYF. CDR3 sequence (DNA): TGTGCCAGCAGTTACTCCCGTACTGAGGGCCAAGAGACCCAGTACTTC.

This clonotype has a handful of counts. This chain connects TRBV20-1 to TRBJ2-3, with unresolved D. Germline CDR1 and CDR2: DFQATT and SNEGSKA (reference sequence). The CDR3 extends over 13 amino acids. The CDR3 loop reads CTSLGPVDNTQYF. The CDR3 coding sequence is TGCACCTCTCTGGGCCCAGTTGACAATACGCAGTATTTT.

This clonotype turned up a few times. The chain is built from TRBV6-5 and TRBJ1-4; no clear D gene. Germline V gene data show CDR1 as MNHEY and CDR2 as SVGAGI. There are 15 residues in the CDR3. V was clipped by 0 bases and J by 3 bases, with 8 bases between them. Written as DNA, the CDR3 is TGTGCCAGCAGTTACTCGCGGGGAGCTAATGAAAAACTGTTTTTT. Translation: CASSYSRGANEKLFF.

This clonotype was seen only a few times. The genes are TRBV20-1 and TRBJ2-7; D is possibly TRBD1 (7 bases). The CDR3 is made up of 14 amino acids. Germline CDR1 reads DFQATT; CDR2 reads SNEGSKA (reference sequence). V shed 5 bases and J shed 1 base, with 15 bases lying between them. The chain's CDR3 is CSALPGDSSYEQYF. The CDR3 DNA reads TGCAGTGCTCTCCCGGGGGACAGTTCCTACGAGCAGTACTTC.

The chain uses TRBV27 and TRBJ2-4; D possibly matches TRBD1 or TRBD2 (5 bases each). With 6 bases removed from V and 0 bases from J, the gap between germline ends came to 15 bases. This CDR3 spans 16 amino acids. Germline V lookup: CDR1 MNHEY, CDR2 SMNVEV (reference sequence). CDR3 bases: TGTGCCAGCAGGGATTCTTGGGACCTAGCCAAAAACATTCAGTACTTC. It translates to CASRDSWDLAKNIQYF.

The J gene is TRBJ2-5, the V gene TRBV20-1; 15 positions agree with TRBD2. Per the germline V gene, CDR1 is DFQATT and CDR2 is SNEGSKA (reference sequence). V lost 6 bases to trimming and J lost 4 bases; unmatched junction nucleotides: 6. The CDR3 is 15 amino acids. The DNA of the CDR3 is TGCAGTGCGTCCGGACTAGCGGGGGGGCTAGAGACCCAGTACTTC. Its protein product is CSASGLAGGLETQYF.

The chain joins TRBV15 to TRBJ2-7; 7 positions agree with TRBD1. From germline, CDR1 is LNHNV and CDR2 YYDKDF (reference sequence). With 3 bases clipped from V and 0 bases from J, the junction kept 2 bases outside the gene matches. CDR3 size: 14 residues. The CDR3 sequence is CATSRRQGSYEQYF. CDR3 in DNA: TGTGCCACCAGCAGGAGACAGGGCTCCTACGAGCAGTACTTC.

The chain employs TRBV7-9 and TRBJ2-5, with a tentative D call TRBD1 (6 bases). Germline V CDR1 and CDR2: SEHNR, FQNEAQ (reference sequence). The length of the CDR3 is 14 residues. V was clipped by 5 bases and J by 5 bases, with 15 bases between them. The CDR3 loop reads CASSPEQGRETQYF. CDR3 nucleotides: TGTGCCAGCAGCCCAGAACAGGGTCGGGAGACCCAGTACTTC.

The rearrangement links TRBV20-1 to TRBJ2-1, with 8 bases matching TRBD2. The CDR3 runs to 14 residues. CDR1 is DFQATT, CDR2 SNEGSKA, per germline (reference sequence). Trimming took 3 bases from V and 4 from J; bases not matched to a gene: 5. CDR3 bases: TGCAGTGCTAGGACCGCGGGGGGATACAATGAGCAGTTCTTC. This translates into CSARTAGGYNEQFF.

This clonotype came up a few times. This chain uses TRBV7-3 with TRBJ2-3; 8 bases are a match to TRBD2. This CDR3 spans 16 amino acids. Unmatched junction bases numbered 5, after V lost 2 bases and J lost 1 base. CDR1 is SGHTA and CDR2 is FQGTGA in the germline V gene. CDR3 region: CASSLGIAGRTDTQYF. The CDR3 region has the DNA TGTGCCAGCAGCTTAGGGATAGCGGGGCGCACAGATACGCAGTATTTT.

The chain carries TRBV20-1 and TRBJ2-7; the D gene is possibly TRBD1 (5 bases). This CDR3 region has 11 residues. The V end was cut by 6 bases, the J end by 3 bases, with 9 bases between. CDR1 DFQATT and CDR2 SNEGSKA come from the germline V gene (reference sequence). The CDR3 sequence is CSARTYYEQYF. CDR3 sequence (DNA): TGCAGTGCGAGGACATACTACGAGCAGTACTTC.

This chain connects TRBV5-1 to TRBJ1-2; tentative D call: TRBD1 (5 bases). CDR3 length equals 14 residues. The V gene's germline CDR1 is SGHRS and CDR2 YFSETQ. V was clipped by 1 base and J by 8 bases, with 15 bases between them. The CDR3 sequence is CASSLQSDIWGYTF. For the CDR3, the DNA is TGCGCCAGCAGCTTGCAGTCGGACATCTGGGGCTACACCTTC.

This clonotype has just a few counts. This chain uses TRBV6-2 or TRBV6-3 with TRBJ2-7; D is perhaps TRBD1 (6 bases). This CDR3 contains 13 residues. Trimming took off 5 bases at V and 3 bases at J, with 11 bases between the two ends. Per germline, CDR1 MNHEY and CDR2 SVGEGT. CDR3 sequence reads: CASSDGTRYEQYF. In DNA form, the CDR3 reads TGTGCCAGCAGTGACGGGACACGCTACGAGCAGTACTTC.

This clonotype occurred a few times. The chain carries TRBV27 and TRBJ1-5; 8 bases are shared with TRBD1. Trimming at V came to 6 bases and at J to 0 bases, leaving 1 base not matched to a gene. The V gene's germline CDR1 is MNHEY and CDR2 SMNVEV (reference sequence). This CDR3 contains 14 residues. CDR3 region: CASRDRDSNQPQHF. CDR3 DNA sequence: TGTGCCAGCAGGGACAGGGATAGCAATCAGCCCCAGCATTTT.

This clonotype was picked up a small number of times. The chain couples TRBV7-2 to TRBJ2-4; the D is unclear. The CDR3 has 18 amino acids. CDR1 is SGHTA and CDR2 is FQGNSA in the germline V gene. The ends were cut back, 0 bases at V and 0 bases at J, with 15 bases in the middle. The CDR3 reads CASSLAATHGRAKNIQYF. CDR3 DNA sequence: TGTGCCAGCAGCTTAGCAGCAACGCACGGCCGAGCCAAAAACATTCAGTACTTC.